This TCR beta chain was recorded in a study of PD-1 blockade in classical Hodgkin lymphoma. Study overall: Patients in the cohort were put on intravenous nivolumab, 3 mg/kg every 2 weeks. Study observations and caveats: Although disease activity or prior therapy may be involved, causes of the repertoire differences remain undefined. A reduction in baseline TCR diversity was reportedly seen in newly diagnosed patients relative to healthy donors.

This sample's time point: cycle 4 day 1 (C4D1), after around six weeks of nivolumab. In every patient, relapse followed autologous stem cell transplantation, while exposure to brentuximab vedotin differed. Classification of best responses gave complete response, partial response or progressive disease. The CDR3 runs to 13 residues. Germline V lookup: CDR1 SGHRS, CDR2 YFSETQ. Deletions cut 4 bases from V and 7 bases from J, with 13 bases between. Measured with immunoSEQ multiplex PCR; TCRdb has only the in-frame clones, and not every one. The sample has about 39,000 clones; 70% to 80% are singletons. Comment on this clone: Its specificity is unknown.

The receptor comes from a human donor with classical Hodgkin lymphoma. The rearrangement joins TRBV5-1 to TRBJ2-3, with unresolved D. Sequences were derived from peripheral blood mononuclear cells (PBMCs), sampled before the fourth cycle of nivolumab. The CDR3 region is CASSLVRENTQYF. DNA for the CDR3: TGCGCCAGCAGCCTTGTAAGGGAAAATACGCAGTATTTT.